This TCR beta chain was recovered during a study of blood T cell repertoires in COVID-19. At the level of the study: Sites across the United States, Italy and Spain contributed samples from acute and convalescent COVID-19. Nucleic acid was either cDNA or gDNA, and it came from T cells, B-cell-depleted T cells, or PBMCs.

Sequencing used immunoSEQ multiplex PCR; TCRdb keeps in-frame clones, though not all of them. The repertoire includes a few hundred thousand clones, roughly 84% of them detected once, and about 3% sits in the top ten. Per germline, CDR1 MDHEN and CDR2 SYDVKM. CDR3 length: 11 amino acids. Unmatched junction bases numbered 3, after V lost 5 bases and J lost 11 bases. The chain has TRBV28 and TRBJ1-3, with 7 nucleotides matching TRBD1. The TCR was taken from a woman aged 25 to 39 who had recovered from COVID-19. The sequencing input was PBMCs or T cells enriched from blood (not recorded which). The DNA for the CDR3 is TGTGCCAGCAGTCCCGGACAGGCCATATATTTT. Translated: CASSPGQAIYF.